This T cell receptor beta chain was recovered during a study of CD8 T cells in Susac syndrome. Peripheral blood CD8+ and CD4+ T cells were profiled by TCR beta sequencing. With random hexamers, about 0.5 to 1 ug RNA was reverse transcribed. Using its own MiXCR run on the immunoSEQ multiplex PCR reads, TCRdb lists one record per CDR3 protein. This table holds 71,000 or so distinct CDR3 sequences, 93% found once. This clonotype was seen once. Sequencing input: CD4+ T cells from PBMCs. This clonotype originated in a human donor with Susac syndrome.

The CDR3 reads CASSLALLGADYNSPLHF. As DNA, the CDR3 is TGCGCCAGCAGCTTGGCCCTCTTGGGTGCTGACTATAATTCACCCCTCCACTTT. V gene TRBV5-1 combines with J gene TRBJ1-6, with no clear D. Trimming removed 0 bases from V and 3 bases from J, with 16 bases in between. The CDR3 spans 18 residues. CDR1 and CDR2 (germline): SGHRS, YFSETQ.